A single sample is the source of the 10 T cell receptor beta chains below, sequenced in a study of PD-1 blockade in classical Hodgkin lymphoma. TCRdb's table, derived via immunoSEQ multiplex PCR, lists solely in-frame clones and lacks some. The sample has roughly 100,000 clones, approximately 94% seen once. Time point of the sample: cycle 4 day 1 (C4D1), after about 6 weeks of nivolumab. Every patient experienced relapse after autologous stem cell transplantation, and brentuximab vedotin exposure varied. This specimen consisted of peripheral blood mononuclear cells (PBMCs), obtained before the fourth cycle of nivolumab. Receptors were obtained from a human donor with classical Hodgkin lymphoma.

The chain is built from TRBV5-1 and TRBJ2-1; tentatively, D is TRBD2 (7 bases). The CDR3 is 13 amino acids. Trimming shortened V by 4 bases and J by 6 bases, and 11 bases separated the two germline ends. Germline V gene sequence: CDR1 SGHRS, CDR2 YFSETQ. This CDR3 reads CASSTGGPNEQFF. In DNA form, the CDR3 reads TGCGCCAGCAGCACGGGGGGCCCCAATGAGCAGTTCTTC.

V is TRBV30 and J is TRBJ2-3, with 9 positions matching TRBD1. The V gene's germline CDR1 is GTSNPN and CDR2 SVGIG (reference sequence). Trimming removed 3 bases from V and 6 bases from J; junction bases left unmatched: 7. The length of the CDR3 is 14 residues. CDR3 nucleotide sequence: TGTGCCTGGAGGGGGACAGGGTATTCGGATACGCAGTATTTT. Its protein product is CAWRGTGYSDTQYF.

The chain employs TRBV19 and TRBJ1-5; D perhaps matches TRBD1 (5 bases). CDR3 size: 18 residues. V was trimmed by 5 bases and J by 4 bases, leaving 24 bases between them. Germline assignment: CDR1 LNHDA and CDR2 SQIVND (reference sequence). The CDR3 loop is CASSFTGLIIQPNQPQHF. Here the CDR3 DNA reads TGTGCCAGTAGTTTCACAGGACTGATAATCCAGCCTAATCAGCCCCAGCATTTT.

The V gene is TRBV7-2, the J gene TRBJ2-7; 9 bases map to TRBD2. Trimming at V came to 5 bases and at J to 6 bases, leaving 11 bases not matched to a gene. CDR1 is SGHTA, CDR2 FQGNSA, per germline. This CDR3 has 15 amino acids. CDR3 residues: CASSLGREGLVEQYF. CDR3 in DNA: TGTGCCAGCAGCCTAGGGCGGGAGGGCCTGGTCGAGCAGTACTTC.

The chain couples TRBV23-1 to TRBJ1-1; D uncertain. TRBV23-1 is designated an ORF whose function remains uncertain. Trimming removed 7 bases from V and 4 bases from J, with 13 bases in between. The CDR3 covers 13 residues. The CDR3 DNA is TGCGCCAGCAATTCCAGTCCGCGCACTGAAGCTTTCTTT. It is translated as CASNSSPRTEAFF.

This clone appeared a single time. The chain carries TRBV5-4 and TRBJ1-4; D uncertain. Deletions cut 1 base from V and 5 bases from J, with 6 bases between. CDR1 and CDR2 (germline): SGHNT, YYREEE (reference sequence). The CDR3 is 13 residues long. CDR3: CASSLLGNEKLFF. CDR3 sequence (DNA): TGTGCCAGCAGCTTGTTGGGAAATGAAAAACTGTTTTTT.

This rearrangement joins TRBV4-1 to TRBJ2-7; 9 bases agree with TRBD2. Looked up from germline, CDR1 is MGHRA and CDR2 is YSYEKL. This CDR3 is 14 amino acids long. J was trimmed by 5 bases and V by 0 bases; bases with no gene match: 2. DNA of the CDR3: TGCGCCAGCAGCCAAGAGGGCGGGAGGGACGAGCAGTACTTC. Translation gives CASSQEGGRDEQYF.

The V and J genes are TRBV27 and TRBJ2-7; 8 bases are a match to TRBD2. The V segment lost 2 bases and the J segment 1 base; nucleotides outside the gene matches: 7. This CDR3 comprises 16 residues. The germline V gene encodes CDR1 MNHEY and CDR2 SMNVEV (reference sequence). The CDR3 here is CASSLGGGIASYEQYF. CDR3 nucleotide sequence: TGTGCCAGCAGTTTAGGCGGGGGGATCGCTTCCTACGAGCAGTACTTC.

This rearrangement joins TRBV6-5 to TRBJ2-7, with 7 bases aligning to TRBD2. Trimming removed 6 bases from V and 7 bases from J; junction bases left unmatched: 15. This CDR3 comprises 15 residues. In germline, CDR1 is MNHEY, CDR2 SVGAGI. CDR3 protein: CASRMMTSGGSEQYF. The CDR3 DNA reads TGTGCCAGCAGGATGATGACCTCCGGGGGGAGTGAGCAGTACTTC.

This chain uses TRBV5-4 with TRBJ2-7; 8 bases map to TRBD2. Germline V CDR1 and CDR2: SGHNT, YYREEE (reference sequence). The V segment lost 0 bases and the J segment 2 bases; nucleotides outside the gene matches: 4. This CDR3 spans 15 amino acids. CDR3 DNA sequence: TGTGCCAGCAGCTTGGGTCGGACTAGCCCCTACGAGCAGTACTTC. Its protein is CASSLGRTSPYEQYF. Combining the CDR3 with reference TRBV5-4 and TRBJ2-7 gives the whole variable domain ETGVTQSPTHLIKTRGQQVTLRCSSQSGHNTVSWYQQALGQGPQFIFQYYREEENGRGNFPPRFSGLQFPNYSSELNVNALELDDSALYLCASSLGRTSPYEQYFGPGTRLTVT.